The entry that follows covers one TCR beta chain sequence. The entry originates in a study of blood T cell repertoires in COVID-19. For the study at large: Donors in the United States, Italy and Spain gave samples during acute or convalescent COVID-19. T cells, B-cell-depleted T cells, or PBMCs provided the cDNA or gDNA that served as material.

Clones were sequenced by immunoSEQ multiplex PCR, and TCRdb holds only the in-frame ones, with some missing. The sample contains 100,000 to 150,000 clones, roughly 85% of which appear only once. The sequenced material came from peripheral blood. The TCR was taken from a human donor in a cohort sampled during active COVID-19.

The CDR3 nucleotides read TGCGCCAGCAGCCCCTCTCGCGGGGGGGCCGACGAGCAGTACTTC. Protein sequence: CASSPSRGGADEQYF. The rearrangement uses TRBV5-1 and TRBJ2-7, with 9 bases identical to TRBD2. This CDR3 is 15 amino acids long. From germline, CDR1 is SGHRS and CDR2 YFSETQ. The V and J ends lost 4 bases and 5 bases, in that order; junction bases with no gene match: 10.